These T cell receptor beta chains were read from a single sample in a study of vaccination and CD4 T cells after COVID-19. TCRdb analysed the PCR reads with MiXCR anew, one entry per CDR3 protein. This table has some 5,000 distinct CDR3 sequences, 30% to 40% appearing once. These receptors have no known antigen. The sequencing input was CD4+ T cells from blood, cultured in vitro. These receptors were obtained from a human donor in good health. Each CDR3 is given with its conserved first and last residue. D genes are given only for firm matches. Where a row states a size, it is once, few, many or the class of an expanded clone; other rows omit it.

cdr3_aa cdr3_nt v_call clone_size d_call cdr3_length j_call
CAWSSHPTDTQYF TGTGCCTGGAGTTCCCACCCCACAGATACGCAGTATTTT TRBV30 - - 13 TRBJ2-3
CSAHRSRGIEQYF TGCAGTGCTCACCGAAGCAGGGGGATCGAGCAGTACTTC TRBV20-1 - TRBD1 13 TRBJ2-7
CASSLDRTGITEAFF TGTGCCAGCAGCTTAGATAGGACAGGGATAACTGAAGCTTTCTTT TRBV7-9 few TRBD1 15 TRBJ1-1
CASRRQGWRTEAFF TGTGCCAGCAGACGACAGGGGTGGCGTACTGAAGCTTTCTTT TRBV12-3/TRBV12-4 - TRBD1 14 TRBJ1-1
CASSQPSSGANVLTF TGTGCCAGCAGCCAACCGAGCTCTGGGGCCAACGTCCTGACTTTC TRBV6-1 few - 15 TRBJ2-6
CASSIDGGRLEQYF TGTGCCAGTAGTATAGACGGGGGGCGGCTCGAGCAGTACTTC TRBV19 few - 14 TRBJ2-7
CASSLQGFDGYTF TGTGCCAGCAGCTTGCAGGGATTCGATGGCTACACCTTC TRBV11-2 - - 13 TRBJ1-2
CASSYYTHYGYTF TGTGCCAGCAGTTACTACACACACTATGGCTACACCTTC TRBV6-5 few - 13 TRBJ1-2
CASSVTDVLNYEQYF TGTGCCAGCAGTGTGACTGATGTGTTGAACTACGAGCAGTACTTC TRBV6-1 few - 15 TRBJ2-7
CASSESELNQPQHF TGCGCCAGCAGTGAGTCTGAACTCAATCAGCCCCAGCATTTT TRBV10-2 - - 14 TRBJ1-5
CASSFQTGGNQPQHF TGTGCCAGCAGTTTCCAGACAGGGGGCAATCAGCCCCAGCATTTT TRBV27 few TRBD1 15 TRBJ1-5
CASSIATGQVNSPLHF TGTGCCAGTAGTATAGCAACAGGACAGGTTAATTCACCCCTCCACTTT TRBV19 - TRBD1 16 TRBJ1-6
CASSPGTSGNTIYF TGTGCCAGCAGCCCCGGGACATCTGGAAACACCATATATTTT TRBV7-6 - - 14 TRBJ1-3
CASSEGLEGHNEQFF TGTGCCAGCAGTGAGGGTTTGGAGGGTCACAATGAGCAGTTCTTC TRBV6-4 - - 15 TRBJ2-1
CASSVGTGDGYTF TGCGCCAGCAGTGTAGGGACAGGGGATGGCTACACCTTC TRBV10-2 - TRBD1 13 TRBJ1-2
CASSLGLQGNTGELFF TGTGCCAGCAGCTTAGGACTTCAGGGTAACACCGGGGAGCTGTTTTTT TRBV7-9 - - 16 TRBJ2-2
CSAHPSSGDYNEQFF TGCAGTGCCCACCCATCTAGCGGGGACTACAATGAGCAGTTCTTC TRBV20-1 - TRBD2 15 TRBJ2-1